The clone carrying this T cell receptor (beta chain) appeared a few times. Treatment indicated: oral pan-JAK inhibitor, 5-10 mg twice daily. This record belongs to a study of CD8+ T cells in alopecia areata. As the sequencing template, cDNA was produced by extracting RNA and reverse transcribing it. Measured with immunoSEQ multiplex PCR; TCRdb has only the in-frame clones, and not every one. The data hold about 260,000 clones, with 60% observed a single time. The CDR3 has 12 amino acids. With 5 bases clipped from V and 4 bases from J, the junction kept 4 bases outside the gene matches. Germline values: CDR1 GTSNPN, CDR2 SVGIG (reference sequence).

The chain uses TRBV30 and TRBJ1-1, with 7 nucleotides matching TRBD1. The specimen comprised CD4+ T cells sorted from blood, sampled around week 54, from a patient treated with tofacitinib. This TCR derives from a human donor with alopecia areata. CDR3 in DNA: TGTGCCTGGCTCCCAGGGGGCACTGAAGCTTTCTTT. As protein: CAWLPGGTEAFF.